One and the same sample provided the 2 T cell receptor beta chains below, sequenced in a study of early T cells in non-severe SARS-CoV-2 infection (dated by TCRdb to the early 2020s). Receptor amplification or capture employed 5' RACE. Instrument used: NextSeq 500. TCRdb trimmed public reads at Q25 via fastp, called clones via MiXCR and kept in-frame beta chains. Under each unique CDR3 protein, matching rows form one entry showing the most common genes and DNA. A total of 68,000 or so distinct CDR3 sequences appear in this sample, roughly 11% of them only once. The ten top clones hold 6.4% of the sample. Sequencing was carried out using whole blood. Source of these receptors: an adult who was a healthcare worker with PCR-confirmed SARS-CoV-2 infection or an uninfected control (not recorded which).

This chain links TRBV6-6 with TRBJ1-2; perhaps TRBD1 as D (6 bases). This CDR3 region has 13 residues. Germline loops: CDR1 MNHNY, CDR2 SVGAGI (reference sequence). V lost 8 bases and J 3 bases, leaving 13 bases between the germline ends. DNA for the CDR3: TGTGCCAGCTCCCCAGGGGAGTACTATGGCTACACCTTC. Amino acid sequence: CASSPGEYYGYTF.

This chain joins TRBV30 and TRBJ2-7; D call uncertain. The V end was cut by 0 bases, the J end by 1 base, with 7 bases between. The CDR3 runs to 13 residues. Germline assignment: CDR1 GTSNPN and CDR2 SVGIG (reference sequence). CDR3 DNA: TGTGCCTGGAGTGTTACGGATTCCTACGAGCAGTACTTC. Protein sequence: CAWSVTDSYEQYF. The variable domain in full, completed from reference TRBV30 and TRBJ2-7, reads SQTIHQWPATLVQPVGSPLSLECTVEGTSNPNLYWYRQAAGRGLQLLFYSVGIGQISSEVPQNLSASRPQDRQFILSSKKLLLSDSGFYLCAWSVTDSYEQYFGPGTRLTVT.